This TCR beta chain was found in a study of cytomegalovirus exposure and HLA in healthy donors. Notes on the study in general: Donors were assumed by presence/absence analyses to have roughly uniform sequencing depth. TCR beta V- and J-gene trimming was later associated with a missense DCLRE1C variant. Owing to their indistinguishability, certain V segments, notably TRBV6-2 and TRBV6-3, were excluded. Sequencing likely generated an artifact that appeared as a cluster of highly shared sequence variants.

Primers: 60 Vbeta forward and 13 Jbeta reverse. The table came from immunoSEQ multiplex PCR; TCRdb's copy has only in-frame clones and leaves some out. Of roughly 100,000 clones listed, around 84% are singletons. Germline-derived CDR1 and CDR2 are SGHTA and FQGNSA. The CDR3 has 15 amino acids. V shed 4 bases and J 4 bases; nucleotides not matched to a gene: 8. As to this clone: Its matching antigen is unknown.

The TCR sequence derives from a man between 25 and 39 years old in good health and CMV-seronegative. Material for sequencing was PBMCs. The chain links TRBV7-2 to TRBJ1-2; 8 positions match TRBD1. CDR3 DNA: TGTGCCAGCAGCTCTCGGGCAGGGGGCTCCTATGGCTACACCTTC. Protein: CASSSRAGGSYGYTF.